This T cell receptor (beta chain) was profiled in a study of blood T cell repertoires in COVID-19. The wider study: Samples came from the United States, Italy and Spain, spanning acute and convalescent COVID-19. T cells, B-cell-depleted T cells, or PBMCs provided the cDNA or gDNA that served as material.

Under the authors' procedure: Amplification of reference gene primers provided the estimated nucleated cell counts. Sequenced by immunoSEQ multiplex PCR; TCRdb stores in-frame clones only, minus some. That table supplies the V and J calls and clone size; D and trimming were determined from the DNA. Among approximately 50,000 clones listed, around nine tenths were seen once. CDR1 is LGHDT and CDR2 is YNNKEL in the germline V gene (reference sequence). The ends lost 6 bases at V and 9 bases at J; junction bases unmatched: 9. The CDR3 is 13 residues long. The TCR sequence derives from a man between 65 and 80 years old with acute or convalescent COVID-19. The material sequenced was peripheral blood. The rearrangement uses TRBV3-1 (or the pseudogene TRBV3-2) and TRBJ2-5; 8 bases are a match to TRBD2. The chain's CDR3 is CASSPGGKGAQYF. DNA for the CDR3: TGTGCCAGCAGTCCGGGGGGGAAAGGGGCCCAGTACTTC.